The 8 T cell receptor beta chains presented below share a single source sample, sequenced in a study of human CD4 T cells and Enterobacteriaceae. Sequenced by immunoSEQ multiplex PCR; TCRdb stores in-frame clones only, minus some. The data show fewer than 35,000 clones, 80% to 90% seen once. All CD4+ cells other than CD45RA+CCR7+CD95- naive cells were sorted as memory, over 98% pure. Sequencing was performed on memory CD4+ T cells from blood. These receptor sequences come from a human donor in good health.

This chain links TRBV7-2 with TRBJ1-2; 9 bases align to TRBD1. The CDR3 contains 15 residues. Germline V gene data show CDR1 as SGHTA and CDR2 as FQGNSA. V trimming: 5 bases; J trimming: 8 bases; junction bases outside the gene matches: 12. CDR3 in amino acids: CASSLYGQGLGGYTF. The CDR3 DNA sequence: TGTGCCAGCAGCCTATACGGACAGGGGTTGGGCGGCTACACCTTC.

The CDR3 here is CASSLAGATIYEQYF. The CDR3 nucleotides are TGTGCCAGCAGCTTAGCGGGGGCTACTATCTACGAGCAGTACTTC. This sequence joins TRBV7-9 and TRBJ2-7, with TRBD1 as a possible D gene (6 bases). The CDR3 runs to 15 residues. V lost 0 bases, J lost 3 bases, and 12 bases lay in between. Germline values: CDR1 SEHNR, CDR2 FQNEAQ (reference sequence).

Only a few counts were recorded for this clone. V is TRBV5-1 and J is TRBJ1-1; TRBD1 agrees at 9 bases. V lost 5 bases, J lost 4 bases, and 3 bases stayed unmatched. Germline CDR1 SGHRS, CDR2 YFSETQ. The CDR3 runs to 13 residues. The CDR3: CASRSTGGTEAFF. CDR3 bases: TGCGCCAGCAGGTCGACAGGGGGCACTGAAGCTTTCTTT.

This sequence joins TRBV7-3 and TRBJ2-3, with 9 nucleotides matching TRBD2. CDR3 length equals 16 residues. Germline-derived CDR1 and CDR2 are SGHTA and FQGTGA. V gave up 5 bases and J gave up 4 bases; unmatched junction bases: 10. CDR3 nucleotide sequence: TGTGCCAGCAGCCCGCGTCAGCGGGAGGTCCCAGATACGCAGTATTTT. As protein: CASSPRQREVPDTQYF.

The J gene is TRBJ2-6, the V gene TRBV19; no clear D. The CDR3 spans 14 residues. The germline gives CDR1 LNHDA, CDR2 SQIVND (reference sequence). Trimming took 0 bases from V and 2 from J, leaving 2 bases between them. CDR3 region: CASSIDPGANVLTF. The DNA for the CDR3 is TGTGCCAGTAGTATAGATCCTGGGGCCAACGTCCTGACTTTC.

The J gene is TRBJ2-2, the V gene TRBV30, with 12 bases lining up with TRBD2. After removal of 2 bases from V and 6 bases from J, the junction contained 10 bases not matched to a gene. This CDR3 spans 17 amino acids. Germline V gene data show CDR1 as GTSNPN and CDR2 as SVGIG (reference sequence). The CDR3 here is CAWSKPSGRALAGELFF. CDR3 sequence (DNA): TGTGCCTGGAGTAAGCCTAGCGGGAGGGCCCTGGCCGGGGAGCTGTTTTTT. Full variable domain (remainder filled in from reference TRBV30 and TRBJ2-2): SQTIHQWPATLVQPVGSPLSLECTVEGTSNPNLYWYRQAAGRGLQLLFYSVGIGQISSEVPQNLSASRPQDRQFILSSKKLLLSDSGFYLCAWSKPSGRALAGELFFGEGSRLTVL.

This chain uses TRBV19 with TRBJ2-7; no clear D. CDR1 and CDR2 from the germline V gene are LNHDA and SQIVND (reference sequence). The CDR3 length is 15 residues. The V gene lost 3 bases and the J gene lost 2 bases, with 14 bases spanning the gap. CDR3 protein: CASSIQRTPTYEQYF. The DNA of the CDR3 is TGTGCCAGTAGTATTCAACGGACGCCGACCTACGAGCAGTACTTC.

The chain has TRBV5-6 and TRBJ1-1; TRBD1 matches at 10 bases. The CDR3 spans 14 residues. CDR1 is SGHDT, CDR2 YYEEEE, per germline. V lost 3 bases to trimming and J lost 4 bases; unmatched junction nucleotides: 3. The CDR3: CASSWDRGITEAFF. CDR3 nucleotides: TGTGCCAGCAGCTGGGACAGGGGAATCACTGAAGCTTTCTTT. Full variable domain (rest looked up from reference TRBV5-6 and TRBJ1-1): DAGVTQSPTHLIKTRGQQVTLRCSPKSGHDTVSWYQQALGQGPQFIFQYYEEEERQRGNFPDRFSGHQFPNYSSELNVNALLLGDSALYLCASSWDRGITEAFFGQGTRLTVV.